Below, 29 T cell receptor beta chains from the same sample are listed, as sequenced in a study of T cell responses to AZD1222 COVID-19 vaccine. Sequencing used immunoSEQ multiplex PCR; TCRdb keeps in-frame clones, though not all of them. The sample yields approximately 80,000 clones, approximately 85% seen once. Sequencing used peripheral blood, obtained 28 days after the second AZD1222 dose. The receptors were gathered from an adult who received the AZD1222 COVID-19 vaccine.

DNA of the CDR3: TGTGCCAGTAGTAGATCCGGGACTAGCCTGGATGAGCAGTTCTTC. As protein: CASSRSGTSLDEQFF. The genes are TRBV19 and TRBJ2-1; 9 bases agree with TRBD2. Germline trimming cut 4 bases from V and 8 bases from J; bases unmatched to any gene: 9. CDR1 is LNHDA, CDR2 SQIVND, per germline (reference sequence). This CDR3 is built from 15 residues.

The sample holds one count of this clone. The chain links TRBV7-2 to TRBJ1-6; no clear D gene. Germline CDR1 reads SGHTA; CDR2 reads FQGNSA. Trimming cost V 5 bases and J 10 bases, with 15 bases left between them. This CDR3 has 14 amino acids. The CDR3 protein is CASSTIGQQSPLHF. CDR3 nucleotide sequence: TGTGCCAGCAGCACTATTGGGCAGCAGTCACCCCTCCACTTT. Full variable domain (outside the CDR3, taken from reference TRBV7-2 and TRBJ1-6): GAGVSQSPSNKVTEKGKDVELRCDPISGHTALYWYRQSLGQGLEFLIYFQGNSAPDKSGLPSDRFSAERTGGSVSTLTIQRTQQEDSAVYLCASSTIGQQSPLHFGNGTRLTVT.

The chain couples TRBV4-3 to TRBJ1-2, with D uncertain. Per the germline V gene, CDR1 is LGHNA and CDR2 is YSLEER. This CDR3 region has 15 residues. The V and J ends lost 1 base and 3 bases respectively, with 12 bases between them. CDR3 in amino acids: CASSQAFVGHYGYTF. CDR3 bases: TGCGCCAGCAGCCAAGCTTTTGTGGGTCACTATGGCTACACCTTC.

V gene TRBV5-1 combines with J gene TRBJ1-1, with unresolved D. Trimming shortened V by 2 bases and J by 9 bases, and 8 bases separated the two germline ends. CDR1 SGHRS and CDR2 YFSETQ come from the germline V gene. The CDR3 length is 11 residues. CDR3: CASSLGLQAFF. CDR3 sequence (DNA): TGCGCCAGCAGCTTAGGGCTACAAGCTTTCTTT. Drawing the rest from reference TRBV5-1 and TRBJ1-1, the complete variable domain is KAGVTQTPRYLIKTRGQQVTLSCSPISGHRSVSWYQQTPGQGLQFLFEYFSETQRNKGNFPGRFSGRQFSNSRSEMNVSTLELGDSALYLCASSLGLQAFFGQGTRLTVV.

The chain recombines TRBV9 with TRBJ2-1; 7 nucleotides align to TRBD2. CDR1 is SGDLS, CDR2 YYNGEE, per germline. V lost 5 bases and J lost 0; bases outside the gene matches: 2. This CDR3 comprises 14 residues. CDR3 sequence (DNA): TGTGCCAGCAGTTTAGCGGGCTCCTACAATGAGCAGTTCTTC. Its protein product is CASSLAGSYNEQFF.

V is TRBV30 and J is TRBJ1-5; D unresolved. The V end was cut by 1 base, the J end by 2 bases, with 9 bases between. Germline V gives CDR1 GTSNPN, CDR2 SVGIG (reference sequence). The CDR3 is made up of 14 amino acids. CDR3 in amino acids: CAWSAGKGNQPQHF. The CDR3 nucleotides are TGTGCCTGGAGTGCGGGAAAAGGCAATCAGCCCCAGCATTTT.

The chain employs TRBV18 and TRBJ1-3; no firm D call. Trimming stripped 3 bases from V and 2 bases from J, with 8 bases between. The CDR3 is 14 residues long. Germline CDR1 KGHSH, CDR2 LQKENI. For the CDR3, the DNA is TGTGCCAGCTCACCCCCCGGGACTGGAAACACCATATATTTT. Amino acid sequence: CASSPPGTGNTIYF.

V is TRBV16 and J is TRBJ2-2; D remains ambiguous. The length of the CDR3 is 15 residues. V was pared by 0 bases and J by 2 bases, with 7 bases between. Looked up from germline, CDR1 is KGHSY and CDR2 is FQNENV. The CDR3 bases are TGTGCCAGCAGCCAATCTGTAGGAAACACCGGGGAGCTGTTTTTT. Protein: CASSQSVGNTGELFF.

This clone was seen just once. V and J are TRBV4-2 and TRBJ1-6; 8 positions agree with TRBD1. The V and J ends lost 6 bases and 6 bases, in that order; junction bases with no gene match: 10. This CDR3 is built from 16 residues. Germline lookup yields CDR1 LGHNA and CDR2 YNFKEQ. CDR3 protein: CASSQRTGQANSPLHF. The CDR3 nucleotides are TGTGCCAGCAGTCAACGCACGGGACAGGCTAATTCACCCCTCCACTTT.

The chain recombines TRBV5-1 with TRBJ2-5; 9 nucleotides agree with TRBD1. The CDR3 spans 17 residues. V lost 0 bases and J lost 3; bases outside the gene matches: 9. Looked up from germline, CDR1 is SGHRS and CDR2 is YFSETQ. Here the CDR3 DNA reads TGCGCCAGCAGCTTGGCCCCCTCCGGGACAGGGAAAGAGACCCAGTACTTC. It codes for CASSLAPSGTGKETQYF.

The chain employs TRBV7-2 and TRBJ1-1; tentative D call: TRBD1 (5 bases). Trimming took off 4 bases at V and 0 bases at J, with 12 bases between the two ends. From germline, CDR1 is SGHTA and CDR2 FQGNSA. The CDR3 is 15 amino acids. CDR3: CASSSRGVMNTEAFF. The CDR3 nucleotides are TGTGCCAGCAGCTCCCGGGGGGTAATGAACACTGAAGCTTTCTTT.

This sequence joins TRBV28 and TRBJ1-1; D gene unclear. Germline CDR1 is MDHEN and CDR2 is SYDVKM. V was pared by 3 bases and J by 7 bases, with 6 bases between. CDR3 size: 11 residues. The CDR3 DNA is TGTGCCAGCAGTTTGAGTGATGAAGCTTTCTTT. Translation: CASSLSDEAFF.

A single count supports this clone. The CDR3 protein is CASSFGQNYGYTF. CDR3 sequence (DNA): TGTGCCAGCAGTTTCGGGCAGAACTATGGCTACACCTTC. This sequence joins TRBV27 and TRBJ1-2; D is uncertain. V lost 3 bases and J 2 bases, leaving 7 bases between the germline ends. Germline V gene sequence: CDR1 MNHEY, CDR2 SMNVEV (reference sequence). The CDR3 spans 13 residues.

The chain carries TRBV7-9 and TRBJ2-1; D may be TRBD1 or TRBD2 (5 bases each). The germline V gene has CDR1 SEHNR and CDR2 FQNEAQ (reference sequence). V was shortened by 5 bases and J by 9 bases, with 14 bases between the two germline ends. The CDR3 is 13 residues long. CDR3 sequence reads: CASSARGTGEQFF. The CDR3 region has the DNA TGTGCCAGCAGCGCCCGTGGGACCGGTGAGCAGTTCTTC.

The V gene is TRBV12-3 or TRBV12-4, the J gene TRBJ1-1; 8 positions match TRBD1. The junction had 5 bases not matched to a gene; V was cut back by 7 bases and J by 4 bases. The length of the CDR3 is 13 residues. This CDR3 is CASNGQGGTEAFF. The CDR3 bases are TGTGCCAGCAACGGACAGGGTGGCACTGAAGCTTTCTTT.

V gene TRBV6-2 or TRBV6-3 combines with J gene TRBJ1-1, with D possibly being TRBD1 (6 bases). Trimming took off 4 bases at V and 2 bases at J, with 8 bases between the two ends. The CDR3 is 13 amino acids. The V gene's germline CDR1 is MNHEY and CDR2 SVGEGT. The CDR3 bases are TGTGCCAGCAGTTGGGGGCAAAACACTGAAGCTTTCTTT. This codes for CASSWGQNTEAFF.

This clone is judged medium-sized. The chain is built from TRBV3-1 (or the pseudogene TRBV3-2) and TRBJ1-1; D not certain. CDR1 and CDR2 (germline): LGHDT, YNNKEL (reference sequence). The CDR3 runs 11 residues. With 4 bases removed from V and 5 bases from J, the gap between germline ends came to 5 bases. CDR3 nucleotide sequence: TGTGCCAGCAGCCCCGGGACTGAAGCTTTCTTT. This translates into CASSPGTEAFF.

This clone was found once. This chain connects TRBV5-1 to TRBJ2-5, with TRBD2 identical over 13 bases. The V segment lost 4 bases and the J segment 5 bases; nucleotides outside the gene matches: 8. The CDR3 has 16 amino acids. Germline loops: CDR1 SGHRS, CDR2 YFSETQ. The CDR3 DNA is TGCGCCAGCAGCCCCCGACTAGCGGGAGGCAGGGAGACCCAGTACTTC. This encodes CASSPRLAGGRETQYF. Supplemented by reference TRBV5-1 and TRBJ2-5, the full variable domain reads KAGVTQTPRYLIKTRGQQVTLSCSPISGHRSVSWYQQTPGQGLQFLFEYFSETQRNKGNFPGRFSGRQFSNSRSEMNVSTLELGDSALYLCASSPRLAGGRETQYFGPGTRLLVL.

Details on this clone: The sample holds other DNA sequences that translate to the same CDR3. The chain joins TRBV6-5 to TRBJ2-2; no definite D call. Looked up from germline, CDR1 is MNHEY and CDR2 is SVGAGI. The ends were cut back, 5 bases at V and 4 bases at J, with 5 bases in the middle. The CDR3 covers 12 residues. In DNA, the CDR3 is TGTGCCAGCAGTAGAGGCACCGGGGAGCTGTTTTTT. Its protein is CASSRGTGELFF.

With regard to this clone: One junction end does not reproduce the germline sequence, and a read error may be involved. This chain joins TRBV12-3 or TRBV12-4 and TRBJ1-3, with D possibly matching TRBD1 (5 bases). The length of the CDR3 is 13 residues. The CDR3 nucleotides read TGTGCCAGCAGTTTGGGGCTATCATCTAGACGTGGATTT. It specifies CASSLGLSSRRGF.

V gene TRBV19 combines with J gene TRBJ2-2; 12 bases agree with TRBD2. CDR3 size: 17 residues. Trimming at V came to 5 bases and at J to 4 bases, leaving 8 bases not matched to a gene. Germline CDR1 and CDR2: LNHDA and SQIVND (reference sequence). The CDR3: CASSRLAGGPVTGELFF. The CDR3 DNA reads TGTGCCAGTAGTCGGCTAGCGGGGGGGCCCGTCACCGGGGAGCTGTTTTTT.

CDR3 loop: CASSPGTPGYEQYF. The CDR3 DNA is TGCGCCAGCAGCCCCGGGACCCCTGGGTACGAGCAGTACTTC. The rearrangement uses TRBV5-1 and TRBJ2-7, with D perhaps TRBD1 or TRBD2 (5 bases each). Germline lookup yields CDR1 SGHRS and CDR2 YFSETQ. CDR3 length: 14 residues. V was shortened by 4 bases and J by 4 bases, with 15 bases between the two germline ends.

The J gene is TRBJ2-5, the V gene TRBV10-3; 9 bases map to TRBD1. Germline V CDR1 and CDR2: ENHRY, SYGVKD. The V segment lost 4 bases and the J segment 5 bases; nucleotides outside the gene matches: 5. This CDR3 comprises 14 residues. CDR3 amino acids: CAISGQGGGETQYF. Written as DNA, the CDR3 is TGTGCCATCAGTGGACAGGGGGGAGGTGAGACCCAGTACTTC.

This clone appeared a single time. The chain couples TRBV2 to TRBJ1-1, with D unresolved. This CDR3 region has 15 residues. Trimming pared 4 bases from V and 4 bases from J, leaving 16 bases between. Germline V gives CDR1 SNHLY, CDR2 FYNNEI. The CDR3 spells CASSGPEGVVTEAFF. The DNA for the CDR3 is TGTGCCAGCAGTGGCCCCGAAGGCGTCGTCACTGAAGCTTTCTTT.

V is TRBV11-2 and J is TRBJ1-1, with D maybe TRBD1 (5 bases). This CDR3 has 16 residues. Between the trimmed V and J ends, which lost 5 bases and 0 bases, there was a span of 16 bases. Germline V gives CDR1 SGHAT, CDR2 FQNNGV. The DNA of the CDR3 is TGTGCCAGCAGCAAACCTTGGGGGGGGATGAACACTGAAGCTTTCTTT. Protein: CASSKPWGGMNTEAFF.

This clone was observed once. V usage is TRBV2 and J usage is TRBJ2-7; D possibly corresponds to TRBD1 (5 bases). CDR1 SNHLY and CDR2 FYNNEI come from the germline V gene. Trimming cost V 9 bases and J 0 bases, with 12 bases left between them. The CDR3 consists of 13 residues. CDR3 in amino acids: CARNSDNSYEQYF. The CDR3 region has the DNA TGTGCCAGAAACTCGGACAACTCCTACGAGCAGTACTTC. Full variable domain (rest looked up from reference TRBV2 and TRBJ2-7): EPEVTQTPSHQVTQMGQEVILRCVPISNHLYFYWYRQILGQKVEFLVSFYNNEISEKSEIFDDQFSVERPDGSNFTLKIRSTKLEDSAMYFCARNSDNSYEQYFGPGTRLTVT.

The rearrangement uses TRBV3-1 (or the pseudogene TRBV3-2) and TRBJ1-2; D is unclear. Germline-derived CDR1 and CDR2 are LGHDT and YNNKEL (reference sequence). The CDR3 extends over 12 amino acids. Between the trimmed V and J ends, which lost 3 bases and 8 bases, there was a span of 10 bases. The CDR3, as DNA: TGTGCCAGCAGCCATGAGCGAAGGGGCTACACCTTC. Residues: CASSHERRGYTF.

The chain has TRBV15 and TRBJ2-7, with 10 positions matching TRBD2. V trimming: 0 bases; J trimming: 2 bases; junction bases outside the gene matches: 4. From germline, CDR1 is LNHNV and CDR2 YYDKDF (reference sequence). The CDR3 has 16 amino acids. The DNA of the CDR3 is TGTGCCACCAGCAGAGAAGGGAGCGGGGGGGCCTACGAGCAGTACTTC. Its translation: CATSREGSGGAYEQYF.

The V and J genes are TRBV7-8 and TRBJ2-7; no clear D gene. Between the trimmed V and J ends, which lost 2 bases and 2 bases, there was a span of 13 bases. The CDR3 is 15 residues long. Germline CDR1 is SGHVS and CDR2 is FQNEAQ. CDR3 in amino acids: CASSLIPWAAYEQYF. CDR3 coding DNA: TGTGCCAGCAGCTTAATTCCGTGGGCCGCCTACGAGCAGTACTTC.